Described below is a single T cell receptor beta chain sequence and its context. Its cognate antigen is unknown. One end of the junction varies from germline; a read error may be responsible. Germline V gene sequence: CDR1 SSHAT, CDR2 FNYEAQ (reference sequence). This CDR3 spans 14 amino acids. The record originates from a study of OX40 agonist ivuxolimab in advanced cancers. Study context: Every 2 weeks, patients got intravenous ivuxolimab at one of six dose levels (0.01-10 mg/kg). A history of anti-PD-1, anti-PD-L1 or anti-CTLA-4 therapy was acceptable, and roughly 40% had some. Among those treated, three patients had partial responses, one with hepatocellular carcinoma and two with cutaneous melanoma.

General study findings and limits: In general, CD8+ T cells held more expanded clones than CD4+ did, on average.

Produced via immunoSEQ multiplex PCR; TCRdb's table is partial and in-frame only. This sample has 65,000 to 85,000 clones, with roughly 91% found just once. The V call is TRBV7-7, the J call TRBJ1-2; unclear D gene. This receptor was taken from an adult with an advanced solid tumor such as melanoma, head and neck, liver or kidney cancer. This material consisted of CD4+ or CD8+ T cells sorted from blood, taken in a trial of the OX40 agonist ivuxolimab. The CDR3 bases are TGTGCTAGCAGCTTAGCGGGAGGGTGGGATGGCTACACCTTC. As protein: CASSLAGGWDGYTF. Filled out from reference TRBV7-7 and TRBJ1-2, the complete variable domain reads GAGVSQSPRYKVTKRGQDVTLRCDPISSHATLYWYQQALGQGPEFLTYFNYEAQPDKSGLPSDRFSAERPEGSISTLTIQRTEQRDSAMYRCASSLAGGWDGYTFGSGTRLTVV.